The clone carrying this T cell receptor (beta chain) was counted only a few times. The sample belongs to a study of T cell responses to AZD1222 COVID-19 vaccine. Sequencing was performed with immunoSEQ multiplex PCR; in TCRdb, only in-frame clones are kept and a portion is missing. The repertoire holds some 83,000 clones, with around nine tenths as singletons. This CDR3 is 13 amino acids long. Trimming took off 5 bases at V and 0 bases at J, with 5 bases between the two ends. Germline V lookup: CDR1 MDHEN, CDR2 SYDVKM. The chain has TRBV28 and TRBJ1-3; no clear D. This sequence was found in an adult who received the AZD1222 COVID-19 vaccine. The sample was peripheral blood, taken 28 days after the second AZD1222 dose. The CDR3 DNA sequence: TGTGCCAGCAGTCGGGCCTCTGGAAACACCATATATTTT. Translation: CASSRASGNTIYF.